These 23 T cell receptor beta chains came from one sample sequenced in a study of blood T cell repertoires in COVID-19. Sequenced by immunoSEQ multiplex PCR; TCRdb stores in-frame clones only, minus some. In the table there are 240,000 or so clones, 75% to 90% of which are singletons. The specimen sequenced was PBMCs or T cells enriched from blood (not recorded which). These receptors originate from a man aged 35-49 years who had recovered from COVID-19.

This chain joins TRBV4-2 and TRBJ2-1; D not certain. Between the trimmed V and J ends, which lost 2 bases and 5 bases, there was a span of 13 bases. This CDR3 has 15 residues. The germline V gene encodes CDR1 LGHNA and CDR2 YNFKEQ. CDR3 sequence (DNA): TGTGCCAGCAGCCAAAGAGGTGTGGCCGACAATGAGCAGTTCTTC. Protein: CASSQRGVADNEQFF.

The V call is TRBV7-2, the J call TRBJ2-2; 9 bases match TRBD1. Trimming cost V 4 bases and J 4 bases; bases outside gene matches: 7. Germline assignment: CDR1 SGHTA and CDR2 FQGNSA. The CDR3 runs to 16 residues. In DNA form, the CDR3 reads TGTGCCAGCAGCTCGGACAGGGGTGGGTCCACCGGGGAGCTGTTTTTT. Translated: CASSSDRGGSTGELFF.

This chain connects TRBV7-8 to TRBJ2-7; 10 nucleotides align to TRBD2. The CDR3 length is 15 residues. V was pared by 5 bases and J by 1 base, with 5 bases of the junction left unmatched. Germline V gene sequence: CDR1 SGHVS, CDR2 FQNEAQ. The CDR3 bases are TGTGCCAGCAGCCGAGGACTAGCGGTTTCCTACGAGCAGTACTTC. Its protein is CASSRGLAVSYEQYF. The variable domain in full, completed from reference TRBV7-8 and TRBJ2-7, reads GAGVSQSPRYKVAKRGQDVALRCDPISGHVSLFWYQQALGQGPEFLTYFQNEAQLDKSGLPSDRFFAERPEGSVSTLKIQRTQQEDSAVYLCASSRGLAVSYEQYFGPGTRLTVT.

V is TRBV19 and J is TRBJ2-7; D is possibly TRBD2 (7 bases). The germline V and J ends were trimmed by 7 bases and 7 bases, with 14 bases remaining between them. This CDR3 has 12 amino acids. Germline values: CDR1 LNHDA, CDR2 SQIVND (reference sequence). CDR3 protein: CASNSGGREQYF. CDR3 DNA sequence: TGTGCCAGTAATTCCGGGGGGCGAGAGCAGTACTTC.

The chain carries TRBV3-1 (or the pseudogene TRBV3-2) and TRBJ2-1, with TRBD2 identical over 12 bases. The CDR3 is 15 residues long. The J segment lost 3 bases and the V segment lost 3 bases, leaving 0 bases of the junction unmatched. From germline, CDR1 is LGHDT and CDR2 YNNKEL (reference sequence). The CDR3 here is CASSQTSGSYNEQFF. Written as DNA, the CDR3 is TGTGCCAGCAGCCAGACTAGCGGGAGCTACAATGAGCAGTTCTTC.

The chain has TRBV9 and TRBJ2-7; 10 positions match TRBD1. Germline V gene sequence: CDR1 SGDLS, CDR2 YYNGEE. The V segment lost 3 bases and the J segment 3 bases; nucleotides outside the gene matches: 3. This CDR3 region has 14 residues. The CDR3 DNA is TGTGCCAGCAGCGAGACAGGGGGCGGCTACGAGCAGTACTTC. Amino acid sequence: CASSETGGGYEQYF.

With regard to this clone: Other nucleotide sequences in the sample specify the same CDR3. The chain recombines TRBV7-8 with TRBJ2-7, with D maybe TRBD2 (6 bases). CDR1 and CDR2 (germline): SGHVS, FQNEAQ. Trimming pared 5 bases from V and 4 bases from J, leaving 18 bases between. This CDR3 spans 15 amino acids. CDR3 sequence (DNA): TGTGCCAGCAGCCGCCTAGCAGGAGGGACTTACGAGCAGTACTTC. This translates into CASSRLAGGTYEQYF.

The V gene is TRBV7-9, the J gene TRBJ2-1, with 11 bases aligning to TRBD2. CDR1 is SEHNR and CDR2 is FQNEAQ in the germline V gene (reference sequence). After removal of 1 base from V and 4 bases from J, the junction contained 6 bases not matched to a gene. This CDR3 contains 17 residues. CDR3 residues: CASSLGGLAENYNEQFF. The CDR3 DNA is TGTGCCAGCAGCTTAGGGGGACTAGCGGAGAATTACAATGAGCAGTTCTTC.

V usage is TRBV18 and J usage is TRBJ1-2; 8 bases map to TRBD1. The V gene end was trimmed by 3 bases and the J gene end by 8 bases; junction bases not matched to a gene: 11. This CDR3 is 15 amino acids long. Germline CDR1 KGHSH, CDR2 LQKENI. In DNA, the CDR3 is TGTGCCAGCTCACCCCCCGGACAGGGTACTTTGGGCTACACCTTC. Translation: CASSPPGQGTLGYTF.

Written as DNA, the CDR3 is TGTGCCAGCAGCTTATTAGGGCTGGACAGCGACTTACCCCTCCACTTT. It yields the protein CASSLLGLDSDLPLHF. This chain uses TRBV7-2 with TRBJ1-6; possibly TRBD1 for D (6 bases). The CDR3 contains 16 residues. Germline V lookup: CDR1 SGHTA, CDR2 FQGNSA. Deletions cut 2 bases from V and 12 bases from J, with 20 bases between.

The chain is built from TRBV2 and TRBJ2-7, with 8 bases that match TRBD1. The CDR3 consists of 16 residues. After removal of 2 bases from V and 0 bases from J, the junction contained 6 bases not matched to a gene. Germline-derived CDR1 and CDR2 are SNHLY and FYNNEI. CDR3 sequence: CASSEIGQGASYEQYF. Written as DNA, the CDR3 is TGTGCCAGCAGTGAAATCGGCCAGGGGGCCTCCTACGAGCAGTACTTC.

This clone has only one observation. The chain is built from TRBV7-2 and TRBJ2-3, with TRBD2 matching over 12 bases. V lost 4 bases, J lost 2 bases, and 7 bases stayed unmatched. This CDR3 contains 17 residues. Germline V gene data show CDR1 as SGHTA and CDR2 as FQGNSA. The CDR3 DNA is TGTGCCAGCAGCTCTTCCAGACTAGCGGGGGCCACAGATACGCAGTATTTT. Translating it yields CASSSSRLAGATDTQYF. The full variable domain, rest sourced from reference TRBV7-2 and TRBJ2-3, is GAGVSQSPSNKVTEKGKDVELRCDPISGHTALYWYRQSLGQGLEFLIYFQGNSAPDKSGLPSDRFSAERTGGSVSTLTIQRTQQEDSAVYLCASSSSRLAGATDTQYFGPGTRLTVL.

The chain carries TRBV6-5 and TRBJ2-5; D perhaps matches TRBD2 (7 bases). Germline V gene lookup returns CDR1 MNHEY and CDR2 SVGAGI. The length of the CDR3 is 12 residues. V gave up 10 bases and J gave up 5 bases, with 14 bases separating them. The DNA for the CDR3 is TGTGCCATTGGTGGGGGGGGCGAGACCCAGTACTTC. This encodes CAIGGGGETQYF.

Comments on this clone: The sample holds other DNA sequences that translate to the same CDR3. The V call is TRBV11-1, the J call TRBJ2-5; 8 nucleotides agree with TRBD1. Trimming took 5 bases from V and 4 from J; bases not matched to a gene: 3. The CDR3 spans 13 residues. Germline CDR1 reads SGHAT; CDR2 reads FQDESV (reference sequence). The CDR3 sequence is CASSRDRGETQYF. The CDR3 DNA is TGTGCCAGCAGCCGCGACAGGGGAGAGACCCAGTACTTC.

The rearrangement links TRBV7-9 to TRBJ2-7, with 10 bases identical to TRBD2. The V gene's germline CDR1 is SEHNR and CDR2 FQNEAQ (reference sequence). The CDR3 totals 15 residues. Trimming cost V 2 bases and J 0 bases; bases outside gene matches: 1. Here the CDR3 reads CASSLSSGGSYEQYF. CDR3 DNA sequence: TGTGCCAGCAGCTTATCTAGCGGGGGCTCCTACGAGCAGTACTTC.

This chain uses TRBV28 with TRBJ2-1, with 7 positions matching TRBD1. Trimming at V came to 4 bases and at J to 5 bases, leaving 14 bases not matched to a gene. The CDR3 length is 17 residues. Germline V gene data show CDR1 as MDHEN and CDR2 as SYDVKM. The CDR3 DNA reads as TGTGCCAGCAGTTCCACAGGGGTAGTCTACATGGACAATGAGCAGTTCTTC. This sequence encodes CASSSTGVVYMDNEQFF.

The rearrangement joins TRBV5-6 to TRBJ2-3; D may be TRBD2 (5 bases). The CDR3 contains 15 residues. V was shortened by 1 base and J by 2 bases, with 11 bases between the two germline ends. The germline V gene encodes CDR1 SGHDT and CDR2 YYEEEE. CDR3 protein: CASSLRGFITDTQYF. The CDR3 DNA reads as TGTGCCAGCAGCTTGCGGGGTTTTATCACAGATACGCAGTATTTT.

The rearrangement joins TRBV5-1 to TRBJ2-3; no firm D call. CDR3 length: 13 amino acids. V lost 4 bases to trimming and J lost 2 bases, with 8 bases between them. Germline lookup yields CDR1 SGHRS and CDR2 YFSETQ. The CDR3 sequence: CASSAGPTDTQYF. The CDR3 nucleotides read TGCGCCAGCAGCGCCGGTCCCACAGATACGCAGTATTTT.

The rearrangement uses TRBV27 and TRBJ2-7; 10 nucleotides align to TRBD2. The germline V gene encodes CDR1 MNHEY and CDR2 SMNVEV (reference sequence). V lost 2 bases, J lost 3 bases, and 4 bases stayed unmatched. This CDR3 is built from 15 residues. The CDR3 sequence is CASSLRTSGFYEQYF. CDR3 nucleotide sequence: TGTGCCAGCAGTTTACGGACTAGCGGATTCTACGAGCAGTACTTC.

Only one count was recorded for this clone. V is TRBV4-1 and J is TRBJ2-3; a weak D match, TRBD2 (6 bases). CDR3 length: 17 residues. V lost 3 bases and J lost 2, with 18 bases in between. The germline V gene encodes CDR1 MGHRA and CDR2 YSYEKL. CDR3 loop: CASSQAGTGGITDTQYF. The CDR3 nucleotides are TGCGCCAGCAGCCAGGCCGGGACTGGAGGAATCACAGATACGCAGTATTTT.

The rearrangement joins TRBV19 to TRBJ2-2; D remains ambiguous. The V end was cut by 0 bases, the J end by 5 bases, with 4 bases between. There are 13 residues in the CDR3. Germline CDR1 is LNHDA and CDR2 is SQIVND (reference sequence). CDR3 in DNA: TGTGCCAGTAGTATAGACTTAACCGGGGAGCTGTTTTTT. Encoded protein: CASSIDLTGELFF.

V and J are TRBV18 and TRBJ1-1; D unresolved. V lost 2 bases and J lost 0, with 13 bases in between. Germline V gene sequence: CDR1 KGHSH, CDR2 LQKENI. The CDR3 runs 16 residues. In DNA form, the CDR3 reads TGTGCCAGCTCACCAGGTCTTTTGGACTTGAACACTGAAGCTTTCTTT. This codes for CASSPGLLDLNTEAFF. Supplemented by reference TRBV18 and TRBJ1-1, the full variable domain reads NAGVMQNPRHLVRRRGQEARLRCSPMKGHSHVYWYRQLPEEGLKFMVYLQKENIIDESGMPKERFSAEFPKEGPSILRIQQVVRGDSAAYFCASSPGLLDLNTEAFFGQGTRLTVV.

J is TRBJ2-4 and V is TRBV19, with 8 bases aligning to TRBD1. The V gene end was trimmed by 0 bases and the J gene end by 0 bases; junction bases not matched to a gene: 16. The CDR3 sequence is 21 residues long. Per the germline V gene, CDR1 is LNHDA and CDR2 is SQIVND (reference sequence). The CDR3 coding sequence is TGTGCCAGTAGTATAGACGGCACCGGGACAGGCGGGCCCATAGCCAAAAACATTCAGTACTTC. Its translation is CASSIDGTGTGGPIAKNIQYF.